This record covers a single T cell receptor (beta chain). Antigen: not known. The V end lost 0 bases, the J end lost 1 base, and 4 bases lay between the germline ends. CDR3 length: 14 residues. The V gene's germline CDR1 is MNHEY and CDR2 SVGEGT. The record originates from a study of regulatory T cells in long-lasting Graves disease. Regarding time point: newly diagnosed GD, antithyroid drugs for less than 3 months. Generation of the TCR library employed RNA extracted from PBMCs. Findings and caveats of the study: The persistent group shared 2,500 to 3,000 public clonotypes, more than the approximately 970 shared by new patients.

Investigators prepared the TCR beta libraries by applying iRepertoire HTBI primers and Arm-PCR of CDR3 regions. Using its own MiXCR run on the multiplex PCR reads, TCRdb lists one record per CDR3 protein. Of about 440,000 distinct CDR3 sequences in the sample, around 17% were seen once. In addition, the sample was reused for a study of T cells in Graves' hyperthyroidism and ophthalmopathy. That work states: In the first-round RT-PCR of the TCR CDR3, the HTBI primer set was used.

The specimen was peripheral blood mononuclear cells (PBMCs), collected at new diagnosis, from a patient treated with antithyroid drugs. The V and J genes are TRBV6-2 or TRBV6-3 and TRBJ1-5; no reliable D call. The TCR sequence derives from a woman between 18 and 29 years old with Graves disease. CDR3: CASSYSSSNQPQHF. The CDR3 coding sequence is TGTGCCAGCAGTTACTCCTCAAGCAATCAGCCCCAGCATTTT.